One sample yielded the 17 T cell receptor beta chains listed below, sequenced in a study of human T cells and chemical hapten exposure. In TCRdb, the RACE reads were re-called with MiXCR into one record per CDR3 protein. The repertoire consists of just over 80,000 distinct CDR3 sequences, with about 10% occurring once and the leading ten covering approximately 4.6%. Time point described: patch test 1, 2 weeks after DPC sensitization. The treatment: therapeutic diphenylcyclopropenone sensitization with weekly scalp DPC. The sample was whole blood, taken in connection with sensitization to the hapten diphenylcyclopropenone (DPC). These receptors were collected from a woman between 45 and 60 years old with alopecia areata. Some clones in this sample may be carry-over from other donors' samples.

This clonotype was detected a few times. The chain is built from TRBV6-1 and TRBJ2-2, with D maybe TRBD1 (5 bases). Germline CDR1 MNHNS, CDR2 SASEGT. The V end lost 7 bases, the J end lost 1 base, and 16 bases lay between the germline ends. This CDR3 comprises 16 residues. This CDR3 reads CASNPRQQQNTGELFF. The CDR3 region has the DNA TGTGCCAGCAACCCCAGACAGCAACAGAACACCGGGGAGCTGTTTTTT.

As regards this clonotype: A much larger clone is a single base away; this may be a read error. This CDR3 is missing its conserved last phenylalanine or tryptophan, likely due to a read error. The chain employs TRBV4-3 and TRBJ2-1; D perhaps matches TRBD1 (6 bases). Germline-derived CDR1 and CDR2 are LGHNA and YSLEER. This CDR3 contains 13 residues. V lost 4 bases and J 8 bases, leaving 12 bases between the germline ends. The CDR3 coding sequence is TGCGCCAGCAGCCTTCAACAGGGAGATGAGCAGTTCATC. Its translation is CASSLQQGDEQFI.

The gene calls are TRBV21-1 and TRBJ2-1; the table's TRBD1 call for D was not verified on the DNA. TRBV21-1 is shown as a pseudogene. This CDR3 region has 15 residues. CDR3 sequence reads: CASSTRQGHDIEQFF. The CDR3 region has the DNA TGTGCCAGCAGCACACGACAGGGTCACGACATTGAGCAGTTCTTC.

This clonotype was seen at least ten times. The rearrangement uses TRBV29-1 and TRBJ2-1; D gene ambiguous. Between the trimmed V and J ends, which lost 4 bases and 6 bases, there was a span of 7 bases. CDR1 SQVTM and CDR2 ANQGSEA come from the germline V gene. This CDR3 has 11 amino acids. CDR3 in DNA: TGCAGCGTTGCGTGGGGCAATGAGCAGTTCTTC. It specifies CSVAWGNEQFF.

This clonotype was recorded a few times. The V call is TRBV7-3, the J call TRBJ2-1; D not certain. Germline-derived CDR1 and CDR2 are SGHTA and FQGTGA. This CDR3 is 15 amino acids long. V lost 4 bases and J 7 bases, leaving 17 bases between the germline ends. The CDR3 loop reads CASSYAGSRRNEQFF. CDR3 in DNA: TGTGCCAGCAGCTACGCCGGGTCCAGAAGGAATGAGCAGTTCTTC.

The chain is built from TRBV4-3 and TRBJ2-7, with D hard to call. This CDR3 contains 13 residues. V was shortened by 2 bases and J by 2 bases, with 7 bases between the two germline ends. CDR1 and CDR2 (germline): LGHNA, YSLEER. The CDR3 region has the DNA TGCGCCAGCAGCCAATATCTGACCTACGAGCAGTACTTC. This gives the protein CASSQYLTYEQYF.

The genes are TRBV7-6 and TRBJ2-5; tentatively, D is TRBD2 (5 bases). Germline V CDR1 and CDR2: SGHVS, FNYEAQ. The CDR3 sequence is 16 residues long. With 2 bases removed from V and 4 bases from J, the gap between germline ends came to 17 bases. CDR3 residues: CASSLNSIGGGETQYF. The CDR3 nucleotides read TGTGCCAGCAGCTTAAATTCTATAGGAGGAGGAGAGACCCAGTACTTC.

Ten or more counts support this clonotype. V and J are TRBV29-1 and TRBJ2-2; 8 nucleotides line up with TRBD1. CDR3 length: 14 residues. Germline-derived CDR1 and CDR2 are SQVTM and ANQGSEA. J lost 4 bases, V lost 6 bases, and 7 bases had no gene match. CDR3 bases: TGCAGCGTCCAGGGGGCATGGACCACCGGGGAGCTGTTTTTT. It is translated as CSVQGAWTTGELFF.

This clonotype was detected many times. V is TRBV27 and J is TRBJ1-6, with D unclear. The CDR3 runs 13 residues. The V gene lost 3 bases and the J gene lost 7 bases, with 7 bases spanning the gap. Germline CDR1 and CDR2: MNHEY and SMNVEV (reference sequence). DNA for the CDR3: TGTGCCAGCAGTTTGCAGAGAAATTCACCCCTCCACTTT. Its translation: CASSLQRNSPLHF.

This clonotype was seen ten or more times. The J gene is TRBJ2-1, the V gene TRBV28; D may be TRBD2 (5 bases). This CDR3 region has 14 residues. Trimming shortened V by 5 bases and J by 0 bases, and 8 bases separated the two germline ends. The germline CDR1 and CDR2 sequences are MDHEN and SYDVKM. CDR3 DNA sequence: TGTGCCAGCAGTGTCGGGGACTCCTACAATGAGCAGTTCTTC. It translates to CASSVGDSYNEQFF.

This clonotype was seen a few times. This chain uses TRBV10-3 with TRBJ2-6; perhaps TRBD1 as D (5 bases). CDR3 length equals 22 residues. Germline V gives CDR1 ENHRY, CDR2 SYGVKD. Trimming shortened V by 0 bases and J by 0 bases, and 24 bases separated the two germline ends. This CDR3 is CAISESLGQGRFRSSGANVLTF. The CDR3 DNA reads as TGTGCCATCAGTGAGTCACTGGGGCAGGGAAGGTTTAGGAGCTCTGGGGCCAACGTCCTGACTTTC.

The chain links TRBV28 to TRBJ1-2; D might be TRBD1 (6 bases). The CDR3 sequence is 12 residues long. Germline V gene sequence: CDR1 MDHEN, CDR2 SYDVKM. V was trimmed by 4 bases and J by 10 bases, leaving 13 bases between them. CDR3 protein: CASSSGARDYTF. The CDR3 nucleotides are TGTGCCAGCAGTTCGGGGGCGCGGGACTACACCTTC.

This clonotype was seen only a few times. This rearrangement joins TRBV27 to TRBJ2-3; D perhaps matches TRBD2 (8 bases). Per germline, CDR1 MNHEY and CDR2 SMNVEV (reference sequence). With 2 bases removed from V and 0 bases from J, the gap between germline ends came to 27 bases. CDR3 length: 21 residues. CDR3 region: CASSLRRTGLRPSGSTDTQYF. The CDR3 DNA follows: TGTGCCAGCAGTTTACGGCGGACAGGTCTCCGCCCTAGCGGGAGCACAGATACGCAGTATTTT.

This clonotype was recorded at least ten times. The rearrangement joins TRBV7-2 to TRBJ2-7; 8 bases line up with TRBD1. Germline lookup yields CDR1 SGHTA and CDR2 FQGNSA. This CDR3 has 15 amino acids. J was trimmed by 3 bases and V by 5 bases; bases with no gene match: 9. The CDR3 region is CASSQGTGRSYEQYF. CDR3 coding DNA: TGTGCCAGCAGCCAGGGGACAGGAAGAAGCTACGAGCAGTACTTC.

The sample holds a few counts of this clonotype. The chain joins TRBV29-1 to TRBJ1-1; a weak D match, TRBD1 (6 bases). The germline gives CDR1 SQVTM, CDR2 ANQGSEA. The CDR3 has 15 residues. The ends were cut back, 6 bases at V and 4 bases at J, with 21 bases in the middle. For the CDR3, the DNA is TGCAGCGTCGCTGGAGGGAAGGGGGGTCTCACTGAAGCTTTCTTT. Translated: CSVAGGKGGLTEAFF.

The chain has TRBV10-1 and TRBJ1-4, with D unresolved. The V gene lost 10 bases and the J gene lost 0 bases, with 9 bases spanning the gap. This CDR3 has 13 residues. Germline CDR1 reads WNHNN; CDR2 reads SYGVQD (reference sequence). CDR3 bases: TGCGCCACCAAGAAATCAACTAATGAAAAACTGTTTTTT. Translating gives CATKKSTNEKLFF.

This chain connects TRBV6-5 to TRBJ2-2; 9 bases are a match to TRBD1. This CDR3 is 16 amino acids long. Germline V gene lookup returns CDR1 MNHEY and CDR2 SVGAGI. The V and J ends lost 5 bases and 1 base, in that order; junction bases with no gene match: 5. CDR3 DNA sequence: TGTGCCAGCAGTCGCCCGGGACAGGGGAACACCGGGGAGCTGTTTTTT. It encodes CASSRPGQGNTGELFF.